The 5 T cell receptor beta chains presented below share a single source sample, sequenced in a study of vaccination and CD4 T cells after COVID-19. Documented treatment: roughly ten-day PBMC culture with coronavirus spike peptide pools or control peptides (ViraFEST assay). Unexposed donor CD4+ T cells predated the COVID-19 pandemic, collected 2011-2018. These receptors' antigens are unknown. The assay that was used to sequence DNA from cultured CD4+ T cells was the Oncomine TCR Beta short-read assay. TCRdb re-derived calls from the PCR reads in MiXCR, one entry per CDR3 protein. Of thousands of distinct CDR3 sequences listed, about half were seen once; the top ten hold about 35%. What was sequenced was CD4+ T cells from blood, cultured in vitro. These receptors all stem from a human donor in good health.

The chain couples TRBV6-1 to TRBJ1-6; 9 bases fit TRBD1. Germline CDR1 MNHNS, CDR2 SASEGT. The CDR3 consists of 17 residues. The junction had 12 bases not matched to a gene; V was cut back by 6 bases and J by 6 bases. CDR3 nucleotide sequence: TGTGCCAGCAGGGACAGGGGTTCCACGAGCGGTAATTCACCCCTCCACTTT. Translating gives CASRDRGSTSGNSPLHF.

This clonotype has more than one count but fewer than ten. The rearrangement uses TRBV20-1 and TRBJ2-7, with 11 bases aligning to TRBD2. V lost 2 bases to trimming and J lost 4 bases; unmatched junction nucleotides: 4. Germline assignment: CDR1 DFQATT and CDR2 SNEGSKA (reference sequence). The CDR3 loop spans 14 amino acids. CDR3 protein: CSARLAGGLYEQYF. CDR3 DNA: TGCAGTGCTAGACTAGCGGGGGGATTATACGAGCAGTACTTC.

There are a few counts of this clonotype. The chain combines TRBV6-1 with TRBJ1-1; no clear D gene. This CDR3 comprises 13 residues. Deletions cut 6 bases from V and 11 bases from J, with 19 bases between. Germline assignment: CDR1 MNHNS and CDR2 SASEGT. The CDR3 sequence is CASSPLARTGAFF. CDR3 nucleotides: TGTGCCAGCAGCCCCCTTGCCCGCACGGGGGCTTTCTTT.

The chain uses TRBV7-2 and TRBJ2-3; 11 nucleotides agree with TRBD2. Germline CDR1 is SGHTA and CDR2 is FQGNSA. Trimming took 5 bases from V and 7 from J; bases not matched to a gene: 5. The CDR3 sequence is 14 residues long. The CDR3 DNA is TGTGCCAGCAGCGACGGGACTAGCGGAAATACGCAGTATTTT. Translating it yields CASSDGTSGNTQYF.

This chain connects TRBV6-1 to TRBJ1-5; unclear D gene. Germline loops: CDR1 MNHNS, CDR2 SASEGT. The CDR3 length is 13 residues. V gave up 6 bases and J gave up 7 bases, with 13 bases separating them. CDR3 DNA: TGTGCCAGCAGCGGCTTTGGAGGGCAGCCCCAGCATTTT. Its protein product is CASSGFGGQPQHF.